A selection of T cell receptor beta chains follows, all from one sample in a study of blood T cell repertoires in COVID-19. The protocol was immunoSEQ multiplex PCR, while the TCRdb copy is restricted to in-frame clones and leaves out a portion. This repertoire shows about 200,000 clones, around four fifths found once; its top ten account for roughly 10%. Sequencing was performed on PBMCs or T cells enriched from blood (not recorded which). The receptors here all came from a man in his forties who had recovered from COVID-19. Both conserved end residues are part of each CDR3. A D gene is named only where the DNA matches it firmly. Size is stated for part of the rows, as once, few or many counts, or as a class when the clone is expanded.

>TRBD1|NA|TRBJ1-2|TRBV27
TGTGCCAGTTATTCCTCTCGACAGGGAAGCGGCTATGGCTACACCTTC
CASYSSRQGSGYGYTF
>NA|NA|TRBJ2-1|TRBV11-2
TGTGCCAGCAGCTTCGATCGGGATGGGAATGAGCAGTTCTTC
CASSFDRDGNEQFF
>NA|few|TRBJ1-5|TRBV2
TGTGCCAGCAGCGATAAACTAGGCAATCAGCCCCAGCATTTT
CASSDKLGNQPQHF
>NA|NA|TRBJ2-3|TRBV2
TGTGCCAGCGCTTACTACGCTAGCACAGATACGCAGTATTTT
CASAYYASTDTQYF
>NA|few|TRBJ1-1|TRBV21-1
TGTGCCAGCAGCATTGGACACACACCAAAACCCAAGTCTAACCGGAACACTGAAGCTTTCTTT
CASSIGHTPKPKSNRNTEAFF
>NA|NA|TRBJ2-3|TRBV5-1
TGCGCCAGCAGTATGGGGCAGATCCGCGCAGATACGCAGTATTTT
CASSMGQIRADTQYF
>TRBD1|once|TRBJ2-5|TRBV27
TGTGCCTGCAGACAGGGAGCGAGGCTGTACTTC
CACRQGARLYF
>NA|few|TRBJ1-1|TRBV6-2/TRBV6-3
TGTGCCAGCAGCTTTACCACGCAGGGACTGCGTGTATTTAAGAACACTGAAGCTTTCTTT
CASSFTTQGLRVFKNTEAFF
>TRBD1|NA|TRBJ2-2|TRBV4-3
TGCGCCAGCAGCCAAGATAGGGTAGGGGGCGCGAACACCGGGGAGCTGTTTTTT
CASSQDRVGGANTGELFF
>TRBD2|NA|TRBJ2-2|TRBV5-8
TGTGCCAGCAGCTTGGTTCTAGCGGCCACCGGGGAGCTGTTTTTT
CASSLVLAATGELFF
>TRBD1|NA|TRBJ1-3|TRBV4-1
TGCGCCAGCAGCCAAGATCCCGGGACAGGTTTATACACCATATATTTT
CASSQDPGTGLYTIYF
>TRBD2|NA|TRBJ2-5|TRBV7-2
TGTGCCAGCAGCTACGAGGGGACTAGGGGGGAGACCCAGTACTTC
CASSYEGTRGETQYF
>NA|NA|TRBJ2-5|TRBV3-1/TRBV3-2
TGTGCCAGCAGCCAAGACCCAGGGAGGGAGACCCAGTACTTC
CASSQDPGRETQYF
>TRBD1|NA|TRBJ2-5|TRBV10-3
TGTGCCATCAGTGGAACAGGGGTGCAAGAGACCCAGTACTTC
CAISGTGVQETQYF
>TRBD1|once|TRBJ1-2|TRBV19
TGTGCCAGTAATGACGCTCCCGGGACAGGCAACTATGGCTACACCTTC
CASNDAPGTGNYGYTF
>TRBD1|once|TRBJ2-5|TRBV5-6
TGTGCCAGCAGCCTTCGGACAGGGGGCGGCAGCTCGACAGAGACCCAGTACTTC
CASSLRTGGGSSTETQYF
>NA|NA|TRBJ1-3|TRBV5-1
TGCGCCAGCAGCTTGTATTATAGCTCTGGAAACACCATATATTTT
CASSLYYSSGNTIYF
>NA|NA|TRBJ2-2|TRBV18
TGTGCCAGCTCACCACCGGCAGGGGTCACCGGGGAGCTGTTTTTT
CASSPPAGVTGELFF
>TRBD2|NA|TRBJ2-1|TRBV7-9
TGTGCCAGCAGACCGGCTAGCGGGAGGGCCGTCAATGAGCAGTTCTTC
CASRPASGRAVNEQFF
>NA|once|TRBJ2-7|TRBV24-1
TGTGCCACCAGTGCCCGCGGTGCTAGCCCACGGGGCGAGCAGTACTTC
CATSARGASPRGEQYF
>NA|NA|TRBJ1-6|TRBV6-5
TGTGCCAGCAGAGACAGAGTTAGGGATTCACCCCTCCACTTT
CASRDRVRDSPLHF
>TRBD2|few|TRBJ2-2|TRBV6-4
TGTGCCAGCAGTCCGGCGGGAGGTGGAACCGGGGAGCTGTTTTTT
CASSPAGGGTGELFF